Described below is a single T cell receptor (beta chain) sequence and its context. The clone's antigen remains unknown. Per-base qualities were not stored, and no clone one base away is much larger. Trimming costs V 3 bases and J 5 bases, and their ends lie 17 bases apart. Sequences SGHAT (CDR1) and FQDESV (CDR2) are obtained from the germline V gene (reference sequence). The CDR3 runs 16 amino acids, cysteine and phenylalanine included. Here the CDR3 DNA is all that survives: 48 bases in frame from base 1. The data were taken from a study of circulating tumor DNA in untreated peripheral T-cell lymphoma (dated by TCRdb to the early 2020s). General findings and caveats noted by the study authors: Tumor-specific clonotypes were identified in around 80% of patients, with identification achieved from 85% to 90% of baseline tissues and roughly 70% of baseline serum samples.

Tumor-specific TCR clonotypes were identified by sequencing baseline tumor tissue collected before treatment. In a trial, the study monitored patients with peripheral T-cell lymphoma who were getting frontline treatment by applying next-generation sequencing to their T-cell receptor sequences. The library was generated by the immunoSEQ multiplex PCR assay. As stored in TCRdb, this immuneACCESS dataset retains in-frame rearrangements with V and J assigned. A fraction of the clones does not appear; measured against another copy, unresolved V genes explain less than half of the discrepancy, and the remainder lacks a known reason. Across this sample there are thousands of clones, with over 55% seen only once. The top ten hold under 20% of the sample.

The receptor was isolated from a human donor with peripheral T-cell lymphoma. Sequencing was done on a sample of tumor tissue. The sequence joins TRBV11-1 to TRBJ2-1; tentative D gene TRBD2, with 6 bases matching. The bases are TGTGCCAGCAGCTTGATCGGGCGGGAACCACACAATGAGCAGTTCTTC. Its product reads: CASSLIGREPHNEQFF. This CDR3, with the reference TRBV11-1 and TRBJ2-1 proteins standing in past its ends, gives the full variable domain EAEVAQSPRYKITEKSQAVAFWCDPISGHATLYWYRQILGQGPELLVQFQDESVVDDSQLPKDRFSAERLKGVDSTLKIQPAELGDSAMYLCASSLIGREPHNEQFFGPGTRLTVL.